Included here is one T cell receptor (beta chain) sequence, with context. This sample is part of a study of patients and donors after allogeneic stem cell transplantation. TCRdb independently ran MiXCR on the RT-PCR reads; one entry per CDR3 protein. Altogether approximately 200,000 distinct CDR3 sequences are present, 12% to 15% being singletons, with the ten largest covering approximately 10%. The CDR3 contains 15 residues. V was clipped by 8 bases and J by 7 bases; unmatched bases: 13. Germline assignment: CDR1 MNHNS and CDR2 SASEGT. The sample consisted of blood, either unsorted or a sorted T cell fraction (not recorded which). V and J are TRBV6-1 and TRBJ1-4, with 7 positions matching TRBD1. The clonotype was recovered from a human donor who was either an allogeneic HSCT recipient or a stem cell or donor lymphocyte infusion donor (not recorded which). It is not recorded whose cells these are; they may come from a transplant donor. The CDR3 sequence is CASADDREISEKLFF. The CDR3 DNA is TGTGCCAGCGCGGATGACAGGGAGATAAGTGAAAAACTGTTTTTT.